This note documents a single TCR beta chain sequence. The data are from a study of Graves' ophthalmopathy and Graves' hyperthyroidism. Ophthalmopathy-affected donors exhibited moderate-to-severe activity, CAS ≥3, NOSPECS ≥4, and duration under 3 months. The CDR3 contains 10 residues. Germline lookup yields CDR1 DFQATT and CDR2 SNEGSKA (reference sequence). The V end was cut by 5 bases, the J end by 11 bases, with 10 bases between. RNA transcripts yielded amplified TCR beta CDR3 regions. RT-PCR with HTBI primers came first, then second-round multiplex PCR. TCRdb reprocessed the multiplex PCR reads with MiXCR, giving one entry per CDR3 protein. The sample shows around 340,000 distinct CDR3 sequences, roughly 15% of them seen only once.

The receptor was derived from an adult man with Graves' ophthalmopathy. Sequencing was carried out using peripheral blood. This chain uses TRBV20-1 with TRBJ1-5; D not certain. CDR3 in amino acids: CSAHTKTQHF. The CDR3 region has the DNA TGCAGTGCTCACACAAAGACCCAGCATTTT.